Listed below are T cell receptor beta chains from one sample, sequenced in a study of identical twins. Using its own MiXCR run on the 5' RACE reads, TCRdb lists one record per CDR3 protein. The sample shows approximately 250,000 distinct CDR3 sequences, over 5.5% of them seen only once. These data were also filed under a second study, of T cells expressing NK-cell markers.

What was sequenced was CD8+ T cells sorted from blood. The receptor set was obtained from a woman aged 18 to 35 in good health. Each CDR3 is given with its conserved first and last residue. Each record gives: V gene, J gene, D gene, clone size, CDR3 protein, CDR3 DNA. A D gene is named only where the DNA matches it firmly. A clone size is listed for some rows: how often the clone was seen (once, few, many), or a class if it is expanded.

TRBV20-1	TRBJ2-3	-	-	CSARLWDTQYF	TGCAGTGCTCGCTTGTGGGATACGCAGTATTTT
TRBV9	TRBJ1-1	-	-	CASSVGGWAEAFF	TGTGCCAGCAGCGTAGGAGGGTGGGCTGAAGCTTTCTTT
TRBV12-3/TRBV12-4	TRBJ2-3	-	few	CASSFDPRGTDTQYF	TGTGCCAGCAGTTTCGACCCCCGGGGCACAGATACGCAGTATTTT
TRBV27	TRBJ2-3	TRBD1	few	CASSPGDRVDTQYF	TGTGCCAGCAGCCCCGGGGACAGGGTAGATACGCAGTATTTT
TRBV27	TRBJ1-6	-	many	CASSNEVHPSSPLHF	TGTGCCAGCAGTAACGAAGTGCATCCAAGTTCACCCCTCCACTTT
TRBV20-1	TRBJ2-7	TRBD2	-	CSARVGLAGSYEQYF	TGCAGTGCTAGAGTAGGACTAGCGGGAAGCTACGAGCAGTACTTC
TRBV12-5	TRBJ2-7	-	-	CASGFRDTNYEQYF	TGTGCTAGTGGTTTTCGGGACACCAATTACGAGCAGTACTTC
TRBV19	TRBJ2-1	-	-	CASSESGLNNEQFF	TGTGCCAGTAGTGAAAGCGGGTTGAACAATGAGCAGTTCTTC
TRBV20-1	TRBJ2-7	TRBD2	few	CSARAPSGRGEYEQYF	TGCAGTGCTAGAGCCCCAAGCGGGAGGGGTGAATACGAGCAGTACTTC
TRBV12-3/TRBV12-4	TRBJ2-5	-	many	CASSLIGQETQYF	TGTGCCAGCAGTCTTATAGGGCAAGAGACCCAGTACTTC
TRBV7-9	TRBJ2-7	-	few	CASSLGTGIPSYEQYF	TGTGCCAGCAGCTTAGGAACAGGTATCCCATCCTACGAGCAGTACTTC
TRBV6-1	TRBJ1-5	TRBD1	few	CASSKATGLNQPQHF	TGTGCCAGCAGCAAGGCGACAGGGCTGAATCAGCCCCAGCATTTT
TRBV2	TRBJ2-7	-	few	CASGGQQYF	TGTGCCAGCGGGGGGCAGCAGTACTTC
TRBV3-1	TRBJ2-3	-	many	CASSQDGGRGGKTDTQYF	TGTGCCAGCAGCCAAGATGGGGGAAGGGGCGGGAAAACAGATACGCAGTATTTT
TRBV19	TRBJ1-5	TRBD1	-	CASSQGQGYSNQPQHF	TGTGCCAGTAGTCAAGGACAGGGATATAGCAATCAGCCCCAGCATTTT
TRBV12-3/TRBV12-4	TRBJ2-7	TRBD1	few	CASSFDRASYEQYF	TGTGCCAGCAGTTTCGACAGGGCCTCCTACGAGCAGTACTTC
TRBV7-9	TRBJ2-1	TRBD2	many	CASSSPYSGGGGEQFF	TGTGCCAGCAGCTCTCCCTATAGCGGGGGAGGCGGTGAGCAGTTCTTC
TRBV7-9	TRBJ2-7	-	many	CASSSHFYEQYF	TGTGCCAGCAGCTCCCACTTCTACGAGCAGTACTTC
TRBV6-2/TRBV6-3	TRBJ2-5	TRBD2	-	CASSNYGLAGETQYF	TGTGCCAGCAGCAACTACGGGCTAGCGGGAGAGACCCAGTACTTC
TRBV7-6	TRBJ2-1	TRBD1	-	CASSLVMGQGHNEQFF	TGTGCCAGCAGCTTAGTAATGGGACAGGGGCACAATGAGCAGTTCTTC
TRBV12-3/TRBV12-4	TRBJ2-1	-	many	CASRGGEQFF	TGTGCCAGCAGGGGCGGGGAGCAGTTCTTC